The 31 T cell receptor beta chains listed next were all sequenced from one sample in a study of T cell responses to AZD1222 COVID-19 vaccine. The repertoire was sequenced with immunoSEQ multiplex PCR; TCRdb's copy has only in-frame clones and lacks some. The repertoire includes about 100,000 clones, around 90% of them detected once, and 6.6% sits in the top ten. The sequences come from peripheral blood, collected on day 0 of AZD1222 vaccination. The receptors here all came from an adult in good health.

The chain has TRBV5-6 and TRBJ2-7, with D perhaps being TRBD1 or TRBD2 (5 bases each). CDR3 length equals 15 residues. The ends were cut back, 2 bases at V and 2 bases at J, with 14 bases in the middle. Germline values: CDR1 SGHDT, CDR2 YYEEEE. The chain's CDR3 is CASSFDERGTYEQYF. The CDR3 DNA follows: TGTGCCAGCAGCTTTGACGAGAGGGGTACCTACGAGCAGTACTTC.

The chain couples TRBV5-1 to TRBJ2-1; weak D call: TRBD1 (5 bases). The V end lost 2 bases, the J end lost 5 bases, and 11 bases lay between the germline ends. Germline CDR1 is SGHRS and CDR2 is YFSETQ. The CDR3 has 14 residues. The CDR3 loop reads CASSFVSGNNEQFF. The CDR3 nucleotides are TGCGCCAGCAGCTTTGTTTCAGGGAACAATGAGCAGTTCTTC.

The chain couples TRBV7-9 to TRBJ1-4; 11 bases are a match to TRBD1. CDR3 length: 16 residues. Trimming cost V 5 bases and J 8 bases; bases outside gene matches: 10. CDR1 is SEHNR, CDR2 FQNEAQ, per germline (reference sequence). The CDR3 sequence is CASSRWTGGGGEKLFF. The CDR3 region has the DNA TGTGCCAGCAGCCGATGGACAGGGGGCGGCGGGGAAAAACTGTTTTTT.

The chain couples TRBV11-2 to TRBJ2-1; TRBD1 matches 10 bases. This CDR3 spans 15 amino acids. V was clipped by 5 bases and J by 5 bases; unmatched bases: 6. Germline CDR1 SGHAT, CDR2 FQNNGV. In DNA, the CDR3 is TGTGCCAGCAGCCAAACCGGGACAGGGGACAATGAGCAGTTCTTC. It translates to CASSQTGTGDNEQFF. Combining the CDR3 with reference TRBV11-2 and TRBJ2-1 gives the whole variable domain EAGVAQSPRYKIIEKRQSVAFWCNPISGHATLYWYQQILGQGPKLLIQFQNNGVVDDSQLPKDRFSAERLKGVDSTLKIQPAKLEDSAVYLCASSQTGTGDNEQFFGPGTRLTVL.

CDR3: CASSFSSGGNTGELFF. CDR3 DNA: TGTGCCAGCAGTTTTTCTAGCGGAGGGAACACCGGGGAGCTGTTTTTT. This rearrangement joins TRBV27 to TRBJ2-2; 7 bases are a match to TRBD2. This CDR3 has 16 residues. With V trimmed by 3 bases and J by 1 base, 5 bases remained unmatched. Germline V gives CDR1 MNHEY, CDR2 SMNVEV (reference sequence).

The chain employs TRBV23-1 and TRBJ1-4, with 8 bases matching TRBD1. TRBV23-1 is filed as an ORF, its function uncertain. V gave up 4 bases and J gave up 6 bases; unmatched junction bases: 7. The CDR3 spans 15 residues. The CDR3 sequence: CASSLRDRRHEKLFF. The CDR3 region has the DNA TGCGCCAGCAGTCTAAGGGACAGGAGACATGAAAAACTGTTTTTT.

This rearrangement joins TRBV2 to TRBJ2-7; 10 positions agree with TRBD1. The CDR3 is 12 residues long. After removal of 8 bases from V and 4 bases from J, the junction contained 2 bases not matched to a gene. CDR1 is SNHLY and CDR2 is FYNNEI in the germline V gene. The chain's CDR3 is CASGGQGYEQYF. Here the CDR3 DNA reads TGTGCCAGCGGGGGACAGGGGTACGAGCAGTACTTC.

J is TRBJ1-5 and V is TRBV27; unclear D gene. V was trimmed by 3 bases and J by 4 bases, leaving 13 bases between them. This CDR3 has 15 amino acids. Germline V gives CDR1 MNHEY, CDR2 SMNVEV (reference sequence). CDR3 residues: CASSLGGAYNQPQHF. CDR3 nucleotides: TGTGCCAGCAGTTTGGGTGGCGCTTATAATCAGCCCCAGCATTTT.

This chain connects TRBV7-2 to TRBJ2-1; no reliable D call. CDR1 is SGHTA and CDR2 is FQGNSA in the germline V gene. The ends were cut back, 2 bases at V and 0 bases at J, with 8 bases in the middle. The CDR3 sequence is 15 residues long. The CDR3 here is CASSLPPSSYNEQFF. In DNA, the CDR3 is TGTGCCAGCAGCTTACCCCCGAGCTCCTACAATGAGCAGTTCTTC.

The chain employs TRBV10-3 and TRBJ1-3; D is undetermined. Germline V gene lookup returns CDR1 ENHRY and CDR2 SYGVKD. The CDR3 length is 16 residues. V lost 0 bases, J lost 2 bases, and 11 bases lay in between. CDR3 nucleotides: TGTGCCATCAGTGAGTCGAACAGAGGTCCTGGAAACACCATATATTTT. It translates to CAISESNRGPGNTIYF.

The chain carries TRBV5-1 and TRBJ1-4; no reliable D call. The CDR3 spans 14 residues. Germline-derived CDR1 and CDR2 are SGHRS and YFSETQ. The V gene lost 0 bases and the J gene lost 8 bases, with 11 bases spanning the gap. CDR3: CASSLVPGGEKLFF. CDR3 nucleotides: TGCGCCAGCAGCTTGGTCCCAGGAGGGGAAAAACTGTTTTTT. Drawing the rest from reference TRBV5-1 and TRBJ1-4, the complete variable domain is KAGVTQTPRYLIKTRGQQVTLSCSPISGHRSVSWYQQTPGQGLQFLFEYFSETQRNKGNFPGRFSGRQFSNSRSEMNVSTLELGDSALYLCASSLVPGGEKLFFGSGTQLSVL.

This clone has a single count. The chain couples TRBV7-7 to TRBJ1-1; 9 nucleotides agree with TRBD1. The CDR3 runs 13 residues. CDR1 and CDR2 from the germline V gene are SSHAT and FNYEAQ (reference sequence). The junction had 3 bases not matched to a gene; V was cut back by 6 bases and J by 4 bases. As DNA, the CDR3 is TGTGCCAGCAGTCCGGGACAGGGCACTGAAGCTTTCTTT. Its translation: CASSPGQGTEAFF.

J is TRBJ2-2 and V is TRBV5-1; D is possibly TRBD2 (6 bases). The CDR3 extends over 15 amino acids. The germline CDR1 and CDR2 sequences are SGHRS and YFSETQ. V was clipped by 4 bases and J by 4 bases, with 14 bases between them. The CDR3 loop reads CASSPRDGPTGELFF. The CDR3 coding sequence is TGCGCCAGCAGCCCGCGGGACGGCCCCACCGGGGAGCTGTTTTTT.

V is TRBV3-1 (or the pseudogene TRBV3-2) and J is TRBJ2-5; 13 nucleotides line up with TRBD2. The CDR3 runs to 17 residues. Trimming removed 3 bases from V and 5 bases from J; junction bases left unmatched: 9. Germline CDR1 reads LGHDT; CDR2 reads YNNKEL (reference sequence). CDR3 loop: CASSHVLAGGPAETQYF. The CDR3 bases are TGTGCCAGCAGCCACGTACTAGCGGGAGGGCCTGCGGAGACCCAGTACTTC.

The chain recombines TRBV24-1 with TRBJ2-5, with 8 positions matching TRBD1. V shed 3 bases and J 5 bases; nucleotides not matched to a gene: 4. The CDR3 contains 14 residues. Germline V lookup: CDR1 KGHDR, CDR2 SFDVKD. CDR3 amino acids: CATSDVRQGETQYF. Here the CDR3 DNA reads TGTGCCACCAGTGATGTAAGACAGGGGGAGACCCAGTACTTC.

J is TRBJ2-2 and V is TRBV10-3; the match to TRBD1 covers 8 bases. The CDR3 is 18 amino acids. Losses at the gene ends were 6 bases for V and 2 bases for J; bases not matched to a gene: 14. Germline CDR1 ENHRY, CDR2 SYGVKD. The CDR3 sequence: CAIRSDGPGQDNTGELFF. CDR3 in DNA: TGTGCCATCAGGTCGGATGGACCGGGACAGGACAACACCGGGGAGCTGTTTTTT.

The chain employs TRBV27 and TRBJ1-4, with 7 bases matching TRBD1. Trimming at V came to 5 bases and at J to 7 bases, leaving 7 bases not matched to a gene. Germline CDR1 is MNHEY and CDR2 is SMNVEV (reference sequence). The CDR3 runs to 14 residues. The CDR3 spells CASSPDRVVEKLFF. DNA for the CDR3: TGTGCCAGCAGTCCCGACAGGGTGGTTGAAAAACTGTTTTTT. Together with reference TRBV27 and TRBJ1-4, the CDR3 gives the full variable domain: EAQVTQNPRYLITVTGKKLTVTCSQNMNHEYMSWYRQDPGLGLRQIYYSMNVEVTDKGDVPEGYKVSRKEKRNFPLILESPSPNQTSLYFCASSPDRVVEKLFFGSGTQLSVL.

This chain links TRBV7-2 with TRBJ2-5; TRBD1 agrees at 10 bases. Germline lookup yields CDR1 SGHTA and CDR2 FQGNSA. The V and J ends lost 1 base and 2 bases, in that order; junction bases with no gene match: 4. CDR3 size: 16 residues. Here the CDR3 DNA reads TGTGCCAGCAGCTTAGGGGCGGGACAGGGGCAAGAGACCCAGTACTTC. Residues: CASSLGAGQGQETQYF.

V usage is TRBV5-1 and J usage is TRBJ2-1; D not resolved. The germline V and J ends were trimmed by 1 base and 6 bases, with 8 bases remaining between them. The CDR3 sequence is 13 residues long. Per germline, CDR1 SGHRS and CDR2 YFSETQ. The CDR3: CASSLNRVNEQFF. The CDR3 coding sequence is TGCGCCAGCAGCTTGAACCGAGTCAATGAGCAGTTCTTC.

This clone appeared once. This chain connects TRBV7-9 to TRBJ2-7; D ambiguous. The CDR3 length is 14 residues. V was trimmed by 7 bases and J by 2 bases, leaving 15 bases between them. CDR1 and CDR2 from the germline V gene are SEHNR and FQNEAQ (reference sequence). The CDR3 sequence: CASTPSNLPYEQYF. CDR3 DNA: TGTGCCAGCACCCCGTCGAACCTTCCCTACGAGCAGTACTTC.

The V call is TRBV24-1, the J call TRBJ1-4; 9 bases agree with TRBD1. V was pared by 2 bases and J by 6 bases, with 3 bases of the junction left unmatched. CDR3 length equals 15 residues. Germline lookup yields CDR1 KGHDR and CDR2 SFDVKD. CDR3 nucleotide sequence: TGTGCCACCAGTGATTCGGGACAGGGATATGAAAAACTGTTTTTT. Protein product: CATSDSGQGYEKLFF.

V is TRBV28 and J is TRBJ2-4; the D is unclear. Germline V gene lookup returns CDR1 MDHEN and CDR2 SYDVKM. This CDR3 comprises 16 residues. The V end lost 4 bases, the J end lost 6 bases, and 19 bases lay between the germline ends. CDR3 DNA: TGTGCCAGCAGTTCCCAAACCGGACCAACCTTAAACATTCAGTACTTC. Encoded protein: CASSSQTGPTLNIQYF.

Only one count was recorded for this clone. V is TRBV6-6 and J is TRBJ2-1, with unresolved D. Trimming took 3 bases from V and 3 from J, leaving 15 bases between them. Germline loops: CDR1 MNHNY, CDR2 SVGAGI (reference sequence). This CDR3 is 16 amino acids long. CDR3 loop: CASSYGSRDVYNEQFF. CDR3 nucleotides: TGTGCCAGCAGTTATGGGTCTAGAGATGTCTACAATGAGCAGTTCTTC.

The rearrangement links TRBV28 to TRBJ1-6; TRBD1 might be the D (5 bases). V lost 5 bases, J lost 14 bases, and 13 bases lay in between. CDR3 length: 12 residues. CDR1 and CDR2 from the germline V gene are MDHEN and SYDVKM. CDR3 sequence: CASSRGISTLHF. CDR3 nucleotide sequence: TGTGCCAGCAGTCGGGGGATCAGCACCCTCCACTTT.

Only a few counts were recorded for this clone. CDR3 residues: CASNTGTPGSSEQFF. The CDR3 bases are TGTGCCAGCAACACCGGGACTCCTGGTTCCAGTGAGCAGTTCTTC. The gene calls are TRBV7-3 and TRBJ2-1; tentative D call: TRBD2 (6 bases). The V end lost 7 bases, the J end lost 9 bases, and 22 bases lay between the germline ends. The CDR3 contains 15 residues. CDR1 is SGHTA and CDR2 is FQGTGA in the germline V gene. Based on the CDR3 plus reference TRBV7-3 and TRBJ2-1, the full variable domain is GAGVSQTPSNKVTEKGKYVELRCDPISGHTALYWYRQSLGQGPEFLIYFQGTGAADDSGLPNDRFFAVRPEGSVSTLKIQRTERGDSAVYLCASNTGTPGSSEQFFGPGTRLTVL.

V and J are TRBV18 and TRBJ1-6, with D uncertain. The germline gives CDR1 KGHSH, CDR2 LQKENI. V gave up 3 bases and J gave up 7 bases, with 10 bases separating them. This CDR3 is built from 14 residues. CDR3 sequence (DNA): TGTGCCAGCTCACCTACAGAAGTCAATTCACCCCTCCACTTT. Translated: CASSPTEVNSPLHF.

The chain uses TRBV11-2 and TRBJ1-5, with D perhaps matching TRBD1 (6 bases). The CDR3 extends over 15 amino acids. Germline V gene lookup returns CDR1 SGHAT and CDR2 FQNNGV. Trimming cost V 5 bases and J 2 bases, with 13 bases left between them. The DNA for the CDR3 is TGTGCCAGCAGCCCGGACAGTCCGGGCAATCAGCCCCAGCATTTT. It specifies CASSPDSPGNQPQHF.

The J gene is TRBJ2-7, the V gene TRBV5-4; unclear D gene. Germline CDR1 and CDR2: SGHNT and YYREEE (reference sequence). This CDR3 contains 14 residues. Trimming stripped 0 bases from V and 9 bases from J, with 16 bases between. For the CDR3, the DNA is TGTGCCAGCAGCTTGGGCACAGCCAGGTCGGGGCAGTACTTC. Protein: CASSLGTARSGQYF.

This rearrangement joins TRBV28 to TRBJ1-2; D perhaps matches TRBD1 (6 bases). CDR1 is MDHEN and CDR2 is SYDVKM in the germline V gene. This CDR3 has 12 amino acids. Trimming left V 6 bases short and J 7 bases short, with 12 bases between. CDR3 DNA: TGTGCCAGCAGACACAGGGTCTCTGGCTACACCTTC. This translates into CASRHRVSGYTF.

Here the CDR3 reads CAWSAGGAYNEQFF. The DNA of the CDR3 is TGTGCCTGGAGTGCTGGCGGGGCCTACAATGAGCAGTTCTTC. This chain uses TRBV30 with TRBJ2-1; a possible D gene is TRBD2 (6 bases). V lost 1 base to trimming and J lost 2 bases, with 9 bases between them. CDR1 GTSNPN and CDR2 SVGIG come from the germline V gene (reference sequence). This CDR3 has 14 amino acids.

This chain uses TRBV18 with TRBJ1-1; D not resolved. Germline V CDR1 and CDR2: KGHSH, LQKENI. The CDR3 consists of 15 residues. V was trimmed by 3 bases and J by 0 bases, leaving 11 bases between them. The CDR3 region is CASSPSRGLNTEAFF. Written as DNA, the CDR3 is TGTGCCAGCTCACCTTCCCGCGGGCTGAACACTGAAGCTTTCTTT.